One and the same sample provided the 27 T cell receptor beta chains below, sequenced in a study of identical twins. TCRdb reprocessed the 5' RACE reads with MiXCR, giving one entry per CDR3 protein. Found here are some 1,600,000 distinct CDR3 sequences, around 33% of them singletons; the top ten hold approximately 0.29%. Sequencing input: cord blood. The receptor set was obtained from a newborn girl in good health.

About this clonotype itself: Possible read error: a much larger clone is one base away. This chain connects TRBV7-2 to TRBJ1-2; 8 bases fit TRBD1. Germline V gene sequence: CDR1 SGHTA, CDR2 FQGNSA. The J segment lost 4 bases and the V segment lost 2 bases, leaving 3 bases of the junction unmatched. This CDR3 is built from 14 residues. This CDR3 is CASSLNTGGYGYTF. The CDR3 DNA sequence: TGTGCCAGCAGCTTAAACACAGGGGGCTATGGCTACACCTTC.

The J gene is TRBJ2-1, the V gene TRBV2; the D is unclear. Germline loops: CDR1 SNHLY, CDR2 FYNNEI. Trimming removed 8 bases at V and 8 bases at J, with 13 bases between. The CDR3 runs to 12 residues. The CDR3 bases are TGTGCCAGCTACCAACGGCCTTATGAGCAGTTCTTC. This sequence encodes CASYQRPYEQFF.

This clonotype appeared a few times. This rearrangement joins TRBV27 to TRBJ2-7; perhaps TRBD1 as D (5 bases). Trimming took off 6 bases at V and 3 bases at J, with 18 bases between the two ends. This CDR3 is 15 amino acids long. Germline assignment: CDR1 MNHEY and CDR2 SMNVEV (reference sequence). The CDR3 DNA follows: TGTGCCAGCAGCGAAATTAACAGGCCTCTCTACGAGCAGTACTTC. Encoded protein: CASSEINRPLYEQYF.

There are a few counts of this clonotype. The gene calls are TRBV5-1 and TRBJ2-1; 7 bases are a match to TRBD1. Per the germline V gene, CDR1 is SGHRS and CDR2 is YFSETQ. CDR3 length: 16 residues. J lost 0 bases, V lost 4 bases, and 7 bases had no gene match. CDR3 sequence: CASSSSGTVSYNEQFF. DNA for the CDR3: TGCGCCAGCAGCAGTTCGGGGACAGTCTCCTACAATGAGCAGTTCTTC.

Many counts were recorded for this clonotype. The V call is TRBV12-3 or TRBV12-4, the J call TRBJ1-2, with TRBD1 as a possible D gene (6 bases). The CDR3 consists of 14 residues. Trimming took 0 bases from V and 8 from J, leaving 13 bases between them. The CDR3 spells CASSLAGHSKGYTF. CDR3 sequence (DNA): TGTGCCAGCAGTTTAGCGGGACATTCCAAGGGCTACACCTTC.

The genes are TRBV24-1 and TRBJ2-1, with no clear D. Looked up from germline, CDR1 is KGHDR and CDR2 is SFDVKD. Trimming took off 7 bases at V and 6 bases at J, with 12 bases between the two ends. This CDR3 spans 13 amino acids. The CDR3 spells CATSSRLGNEQFF. The CDR3 DNA reads TGTGCCACCAGCAGTCGCCTGGGCAATGAGCAGTTCTTC.

This clonotype was seen more than once but under ten times. The rearrangement uses TRBV5-1 and TRBJ2-1, with 8 bases matching TRBD1. CDR3 length equals 15 residues. J was trimmed by 3 bases and V by 1 base; bases with no gene match: 3. CDR1 SGHRS and CDR2 YFSETQ come from the germline V gene. As DNA, the CDR3 is TGCGCCAGCAGCTTGCAGGGGGCCATCTACAATGAGCAGTTCTTC. It specifies CASSLQGAIYNEQFF.

The V gene is TRBV2, the J gene TRBJ2-1; 8 nucleotides line up with TRBD2. The CDR3 consists of 16 residues. The germline CDR1 and CDR2 sequences are SNHLY and FYNNEI. V was clipped by 1 base and J by 2 bases; unmatched bases: 4. CDR3 region: CASSEGGRGAYNEQFF. CDR3 in DNA: TGTGCCAGCAGTGAAGGCGGGCGGGGGGCCTACAATGAGCAGTTCTTC.

The CDR3 DNA is TGTGCCAGCAGAGGGACAAGCTTTAGCCCCCTAGCCAAAAACATTCAGTACTTC. Translated, it gives CASRGTSFSPLAKNIQYF. This chain connects TRBV12-3 or TRBV12-4 to TRBJ2-4; perhaps TRBD1 as D (6 bases). Trimming pared 6 bases from V and 0 bases from J, leaving 21 bases between. This CDR3 is built from 18 residues.

This chain uses TRBV6-6 with TRBJ2-7; a weak D match, TRBD2 (5 bases). The V and J ends lost 0 bases and 3 bases respectively, with 18 bases between them. Germline V gene lookup returns CDR1 MNHNY and CDR2 SVGAGI (reference sequence). The CDR3 length is 17 residues. The CDR3 reads CASSYSDRGSRIYEQYF. The CDR3 DNA follows: TGTGCCAGCAGTTACTCGGATCGGGGTAGCCGTATCTACGAGCAGTACTTC.

The chain uses TRBV5-5 and TRBJ2-4; no reliable D call. V was trimmed by 5 bases and J by 6 bases, leaving 12 bases between them. The CDR3 totals 13 residues. Germline CDR1 and CDR2: SGHKS and YYEKEE (reference sequence). This CDR3 is CASRSGRLNIQYF. CDR3 DNA: TGTGCCAGCAGGTCGGGCAGGTTAAACATTCAGTACTTC.

This clonotype was observed a few times. J is TRBJ1-2 and V is TRBV12-3 or TRBV12-4; no reliable D call. The CDR3 is 12 residues long. Trimming pared 3 bases from V and 7 bases from J, leaving 9 bases between. As DNA, the CDR3 is TGTGCCAGCAGTTTGATCCGGGGTGGCTACACCTTC. Amino acids: CASSLIRGGYTF.

A note on this clonotype: This could be a read error, since a much larger clone is one nucleotide away. The CDR3 region has the DNA TGTGCCGGCAGTAAGACGAGCTCCTACGAGCAGTACTTC. Protein: CAGSKTSSYEQYF. The V and J genes are TRBV27 and TRBJ2-7; D not resolved. Germline CDR1 reads MNHEY; CDR2 reads SMNVEV (reference sequence). The CDR3 covers 13 residues.

This clonotype has only one observation. The chain carries TRBV18 and TRBJ1-6; maybe TRBD1 (5 bases). The CDR3 sequence is 17 residues long. Germline CDR1 and CDR2: KGHSH and LQKENI. V lost 2 bases, J lost 7 bases, and 18 bases lay in between. CDR3 bases: TGTGCCAGCTCACCAGTTCGACTCAAGGGGATAAATTCACCCCTCCACTTT. Protein product: CASSPVRLKGINSPLHF. Complete variable domain (other parts from reference TRBV18 and TRBJ1-6): NAGVMQNPRHLVRRRGQEARLRCSPMKGHSHVYWYRQLPEEGLKFMVYLQKENIIDESGMPKERFSAEFPKEGPSILRIQQVVRGDSAAYFCASSPVRLKGINSPLHFGNGTRLTVT.

The chain joins TRBV12-3 or TRBV12-4 to TRBJ1-1; the D is unclear. The CDR3 is 14 residues long. V gave up 2 bases and J gave up 0 bases, with 7 bases separating them. CDR3 sequence (DNA): TGTGCCAGCAGTTTAAAGAGATTGAACACTGAAGCTTTCTTT. Protein sequence: CASSLKRLNTEAFF.

This clonotype has just a few counts. The rearrangement joins TRBV2 to TRBJ2-1, with no clear D. Germline loops: CDR1 SNHLY, CDR2 FYNNEI. Trimming removed 6 bases at V and 3 bases at J, with 9 bases between. The CDR3 totals 13 residues. CDR3 amino acids: CASRGIRYNEQFF. CDR3 nucleotide sequence: TGTGCCAGCAGGGGAATCCGCTACAATGAGCAGTTCTTC.

Remarks on this clonotype: The junction shows a germline mismatch at one end, possibly a read error. The genes are TRBV12-3 or TRBV12-4 and TRBJ2-1; D is unresolved. The length of the CDR3 is 12 residues. CDR3 bases: TGTGCCATCCTCCTCGGGTACAGTGAGCAGTTCTTC. Translated: CAILLGYSEQFF.

The chain couples TRBV7-6 to TRBJ2-2, with no clear D. Germline V lookup: CDR1 SGHVS, CDR2 FNYEAQ. Trimming left V 2 bases short and J 7 bases short, with 8 bases between. This CDR3 is 13 amino acids long. The CDR3 spells CASSLIVDGELFF. CDR3 sequence (DNA): TGTGCCAGCAGCTTAATTGTCGACGGGGAGCTGTTTTTT. Looking up the rest from reference TRBV7-6 and TRBJ2-2 gives the full variable domain: GAGVSQSPRYKVTKRGQDVALRCDPISGHVSLYWYRQALGQGPEFLTYFNYEAQQDKSGLPNDRFSAERPEGSISTLTIQRTEQRDSAMYRCASSLIVDGELFFGEGSRLTVL.

This clonotype was seen only a few times. The rearrangement uses TRBV10-3 and TRBJ1-6; 9 bases line up with TRBD1. V lost 10 bases, J lost 8 bases, and 9 bases stayed unmatched. CDR3 length: 14 residues. The germline CDR1 and CDR2 sequences are ENHRY and SYGVKD. The CDR3 protein is CATRPRTGDSPLHF. CDR3 nucleotides: TGTGCCACTCGCCCTAGGACAGGGGATTCACCCCTCCACTTT.

The chain uses TRBV2 and TRBJ2-2, with TRBD2 matching over 9 bases. Germline V CDR1 and CDR2: SNHLY, FYNNEI. V lost 4 bases and J lost 4; bases outside the gene matches: 16. CDR3 length: 19 residues. The CDR3 protein is CASSGGGFSRGGPTGELFF. In DNA form, the CDR3 reads TGTGCCAGCAGTGGAGGCGGGTTTTCGCGGGGGGGCCCCACCGGGGAGCTGTTTTTT.

This clonotype was seen more than once but under ten times. The chain combines TRBV14 with TRBJ2-7; D call uncertain. TRBJ2-5 matches the DNA end more closely, so the J call is doubtful. Germline V lookup: CDR1 SGHDN, CDR2 FVKESK. The length of the CDR3 is 14 residues. The chain's CDR3 is CASSSSLMSPTQYF. CDR3 sequence (DNA): TGTGCCAGCAGCTCCTCCTTGATGAGCCCGACCCAGTACTTC.

This clonotype was picked up a small number of times. This chain connects TRBV11-2 to TRBJ1-5, with TRBD1 identical over 8 bases. Germline lookup yields CDR1 SGHAT and CDR2 FQNNGV. The CDR3 length is 17 residues. The J segment lost 0 bases and the V segment lost 5 bases, leaving 9 bases of the junction unmatched. The CDR3 coding sequence is TGTGCCAGCAGCCCTCGGACAGGGCGCTATAGCAATCAGCCCCAGCATTTT. Amino acid sequence: CASSPRTGRYSNQPQHF.

This chain joins TRBV4-1 and TRBJ2-1; D possibly uses TRBD1 or TRBD2 (5 bases each). V lost 1 base and J 7 bases, leaving 14 bases between the germline ends. The CDR3 sequence is 15 residues long. CDR1 and CDR2 (germline): MGHRA, YSYEKL. In DNA form, the CDR3 reads TGCGCCAGCAGCCAAGTGGGGACGGCAATGAATGAGCAGTTCTTC. Its translation: CASSQVGTAMNEQFF.

This clonotype was observed a few times. This chain uses TRBV5-5 with TRBJ1-2; D may be TRBD1 (5 bases). The V and J ends lost 3 bases and 4 bases respectively, with 10 bases between them. Germline CDR1 reads SGHKS; CDR2 reads YYEKEE (reference sequence). The CDR3 extends over 13 amino acids. CDR3 sequence reads: CASSSDNFYGYTF. In DNA, the CDR3 is TGTGCCAGCAGCTCGGACAACTTCTATGGCTACACCTTC.

This clonotype was detected a few times. The V call is TRBV5-1, the J call TRBJ2-1, with D perhaps TRBD1 (5 bases). Germline assignment: CDR1 SGHRS and CDR2 YFSETQ. V was shortened by 0 bases and J by 4 bases, with 11 bases between the two germline ends. The CDR3 sequence is 15 residues long. The DNA for the CDR3 is TGCGCCAGCAGCTTGGAGGACACCAGATACAATGAGCAGTTCTTC. Translated, it gives CASSLEDTRYNEQFF.

The chain's CDR3 is CASRDLWMDQPQHF. CDR3 nucleotide sequence: TGTGCCAGCCGGGACCTTTGGATGGATCAGCCCCAGCATTTT. This sequence joins TRBV27 and TRBJ1-5; the D gene is possibly TRBD1 (5 bases). Trimming cost V 8 bases and J 5 bases, with 16 bases left between them. CDR3 length: 14 residues. From germline, CDR1 is MNHEY and CDR2 SMNVEV (reference sequence).

Concerning this clonotype itself: At one of its ends the junction is not consistent with the germline gene, which may arise from a read error. The rearrangement uses TRBV28 and TRBJ2-1, with a weak D call TRBD2 (7 bases). CDR3 length: 15 amino acids. Per germline, CDR1 MDHEN and CDR2 SYDVKM. The CDR3 region has the DNA TGTGCCAGCAGGGTAGGGGGGGTCTCCTACAATGGGCAGTTCTTC. Its protein is CASRVGGVSYNGQFF.